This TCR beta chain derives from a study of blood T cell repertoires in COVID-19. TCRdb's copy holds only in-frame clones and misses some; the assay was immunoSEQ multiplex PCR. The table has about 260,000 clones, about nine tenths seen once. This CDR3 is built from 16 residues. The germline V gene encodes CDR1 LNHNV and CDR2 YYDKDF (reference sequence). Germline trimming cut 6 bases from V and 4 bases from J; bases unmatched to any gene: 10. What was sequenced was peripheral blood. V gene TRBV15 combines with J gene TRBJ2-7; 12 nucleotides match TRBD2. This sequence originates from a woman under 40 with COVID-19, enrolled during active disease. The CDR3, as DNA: TGTGCCACCAGTCTGTTAGGGACTAGCGGGCTTTACGAGCAGTACTTC. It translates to CATSLLGTSGLYEQYF.